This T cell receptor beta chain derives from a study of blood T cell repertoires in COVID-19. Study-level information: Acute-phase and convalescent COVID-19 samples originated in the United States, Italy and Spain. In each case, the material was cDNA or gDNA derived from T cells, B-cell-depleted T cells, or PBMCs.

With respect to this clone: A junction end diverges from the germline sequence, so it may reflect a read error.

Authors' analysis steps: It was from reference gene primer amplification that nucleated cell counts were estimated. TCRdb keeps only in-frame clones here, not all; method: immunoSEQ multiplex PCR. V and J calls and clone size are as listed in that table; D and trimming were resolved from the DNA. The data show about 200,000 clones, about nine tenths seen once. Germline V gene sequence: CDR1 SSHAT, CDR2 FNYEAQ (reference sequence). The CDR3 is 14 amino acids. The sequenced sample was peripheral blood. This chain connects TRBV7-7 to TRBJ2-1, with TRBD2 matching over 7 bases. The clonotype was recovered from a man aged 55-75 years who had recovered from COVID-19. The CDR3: CASSLRENNNEQFF. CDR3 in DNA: TGTGCTAGCAGTTTGCGGGAGAATAACAATGAGCAGTTCTTC.